This paragraph reports one T cell receptor (beta chain). This record belongs to a study of blood T cell repertoires in COVID-19. Assay: immunoSEQ multiplex PCR; the TCRdb copy retains only in-frame clones and omits some. The sample yields some 390,000 clones, about 90% seen once. The clonotype was recovered from an older woman with COVID-19, enrolled during active disease. Sequencing used peripheral blood.

CDR3 nucleotides: TGTGCCAGCAGTGAAGCAGGGGGCAGGAAGACCCAGTACTTC. Protein product: CASSEAGGRKTQYF. V usage is TRBV2 and J usage is TRBJ2-5, with 7 nucleotides matching TRBD1. Germline loops: CDR1 SNHLY, CDR2 FYNNEI. The V gene end was trimmed by 0 bases and the J gene end by 6 bases; junction bases not matched to a gene: 4. The CDR3 spans 14 residues.